This entry is about one T cell receptor (beta chain). This table comes from immunoSEQ multiplex PCR, and its TCRdb copy is limited to in-frame clones, with some not included. The repertoire holds under 150,000 clones, 94% seen once, with around 4% in the top ten. This sample is part of a study of brain T cells in children with intractable seizures. V lost 4 bases, J lost 5 bases, and 16 bases lay in between. The germline CDR1 and CDR2 sequences are SGHRS and YFSETQ. This CDR3 comprises 14 residues. Surgery cases with the highest brain T cell transcript signatures were chosen for sequencing. The rearrangement uses TRBV5-1 and TRBJ2-7, with D possibly TRBD2 on 7 matching bases. The receptor was isolated from a boy younger than two with hemimegalencephaly and intractable seizures. The source material was peripheral blood, sampled at surgery. The CDR3 is CASSATGGGHEQYF. The DNA of the CDR3 is TGCGCCAGCAGCGCGACAGGCGGGGGCCACGAGCAGTACTTC.